This T cell receptor (beta chain) is from a study of cytomegalovirus exposure and HLA in healthy donors (dated by TCRdb to the late 2010s). For context, the study as a whole: An earlier analysis of 587 of the donors reported about 260 Gb of sequence data and roughly 120 million unique TCR beta sequences obtained from around 170 million T cells. Because of strong linkage in the cohort, roughly five DR-DQ haplotypes were treated as single units for association and clustering. Roughly 300 gigabases of sequencing data and approximately 92 million unique TCR sequences made up an early release that covered under 750 HLA-typed donors. Rather than using new phenotypic data, the later analysis identified candidate immune exposures from TCR beta sequences and from how often those sequences occurred across donors. Donor age, sex, ethnicity and CMV serostatus were compiled alongside the repertoire data. In addition to the first cohort of approximately 650 subjects, a separate validation cohort of 120 different subjects was used. Every repertoire in the discovery cohort had been generated on one and the same sequencing platform. On average, roughly 250,000 unique TCR beta nucleotide sequences were sequenced per donor among 350 to 400 genotyped donors of the cohort, with 15% to 20% of those sequences being non-productive. A later genetic analysis used genome-wide SNP genotypes for about 65% of the roughly 700 donors, treating that subset as a discovery cohort. An earlier analysis of 587 of the donors used high-throughput TCR beta sequencing to judge whether each TCR beta V gene segment behaved as functional or pseudogenic. A later analysis re-examined previously published TCR beta repertoires from just over 650 donors and added high-resolution HLA genotyping to investigate patterns of TCR occurrence. Typing coverage varied by locus: about 620-640 donors for A, B, C, DRB1 and DQB1; some 520 for DQA1; more than 600 for DPA1; roughly 450 for DPB1. Both class I and class II loci were covered by HLA typing, at four-digit resolution. The study combined high-throughput TCR immunosequencing, statistical association of individual TCRs with disease status, and machine learning to predict cytomegalovirus infection status. Among the roughly 400 genotyped donors, 81% belonged to the genetic ancestry cluster associated with self-reported Caucasian donors. The T cell repertoires of 666 subjects were profiled by immunosequencing and related to cytomegalovirus serostatus. The study aimed to test whether signatures of past pathogen exposure could be identified by cataloging public T cell receptors.

The cohort was made up of roughly 670 healthy bone marrow donors. At the time of sampling, every cohort member was nominally healthy, though immune exposures that went unrecorded were likely present. The donor was CMV seropositive and was included in the group of 250 to 300 seropositive cohort members. A peripheral blood sample was collected from each donor, and TCR beta sequencing was performed on peripheral blood mononuclear cells. Genomic DNA extraction from the blood cell samples was performed with the Qiagen DNeasy Blood Extraction Kit. The full study reports these points: According to the authors, the approach could potentially be generalized to other disease states and immunological phenotypes. In both the original and validation cohorts, the classifier was reported to diagnose cytomegalovirus status with high specificity and sensitivity. Correlated functional status among segregating V segments might be attributable to linkage disequilibrium, but an unknown experimental factor could not be ruled out. In a later analysis, several top co-occurrence clusters were reported to appear linked to parvovirus B19, influenza, CMV and Epstein-Barr virus. The cohort was sequenced for TCR beta chains only, and without alpha or paired-chain data the features that could be detected were limited. In an earlier analysis of about 540 of the donors, most TCR beta V segments were observed in productive rearrangements about 90% or about 30% of the time, broadly matching IMGT annotations. Some 16 rarely observed V segments, including chromosome 9 orphons, were excluded from the earlier analysis of some 590 of the donors because counts were too low. A total of 150 to 200 TCR beta chains were listed by the study as associated with cytomegalovirus. An association between a missense DCLRE1C variant and V-gene and J-gene trimming of TCR beta chains was found in a later genetic analysis and replicated in an independent cohort. Specific HLA alleles were associated with some 15,000 TCR beta sequences at a false discovery rate of 0.05 in a later analysis. Most TCR sequences were observed very rarely across donors, whereas some public TCRs were present in many individuals. Presence/absence analyses assumed roughly uniform sequencing depth across donors, an assumption that may not hold. According to a later genetic analysis, donors in an Asian-associated ancestry cluster had fewer N-insertions in productive TCRs than the approximately 700-donor mean. A further reported finding was that TCR beta sequences accurately predicted the HLA-A and HLA-B alleles for most subjects in the first cohort. In a later analysis, most CMV-associated TCR beta chains were found to appear HLA-restricted, with HLA associations seemingly driven largely by CMV exposure. CMV serostatus was the only immune exposure information available for the cohort. In a later analysis, HLA-associated TCR beta chains showed more clonal expansion and lower generation probabilities than non-associated chains that were equally common. The 87-base-pair reads could not distinguish some IMGT-functional V segments, including TRBV6-2 and TRBV6-3, so those segments were excluded. A later analysis found that TCR association rates varied across HLA loci, with DRB1 alleles showing the most associated TCRs and HLA-C alleles the fewest. HLA typing was unavailable for some donors at each locus, so association tests used only the typed subset. In vitro tests confirmed that three of the cytomegalovirus-associated TCR beta chains recognize cytomegalovirus antigens. Assigning TCR associations to individual alleles was difficult when HLA alleles, especially DR and DQ, strongly co-occurred. A cluster of highly shared sequence variants was judged likely to be a technical artifact of the sequencing pipeline.

The library was built by means of the immunoSEQ multiplex PCR assay. The multiplex PCR relied on a mix of 60 forward primers for TCR Vbeta segments and 13 reverse primers for TCR Jbeta segments. The CDR3 region of rearranged TCR beta genes was amplified from genomic DNA by a multiplex PCR assay. Amplified TCR beta libraries were sequenced as 87-base-pair reads on the Illumina HiSeq System. As for the original processing: Across the 500 to 850 repertoires, a later analysis counted approximately 83 million unique TCR beta chains, around 11 million of which were shared by at least two donors. Raw reads were error-corrected and collapsed into unique sequences by a nearest-neighbor algorithm in which closely related sequences were merged to remove PCR and sequencing errors. Alignment of CDR3 sequences to IMGT reference sequences was used to assign V, D and J gene segments. For a sequence to be retained, a match of at least six nucleotides was required to both a V gene segment and a J gene segment. A rearrangement was called productive if the CDR3 had no stop codons and remained in frame with V and J, and every other rearrangement was called non-productive. Following IMGT convention, CDR3 was defined as the stretch from the second conserved V-encoded cysteine to the conserved J-encoded phenylalanine. In an earlier analysis of around 600 of the donors, sequences lacking an unambiguous match to a single V gene segment were excluded. In an earlier analysis of some 590 of the donors, V segments were called functional above 56.7% productive rearrangements and were called segregating when the between-donor standard deviation exceeded 5%. A statistical classification framework was built to diagnose cytomegalovirus status from the catalog of TCR beta chain sequences. V and J gene assignment, in a later analysis, came from comparing TCR nucleotide sequences with IMGT/GENE-DB human TR gene sequences. In a later analysis, CDR3 sequences and most-parsimonious VDJ recombination scenarios were assigned using the TCRdist pipeline. In a later analysis, each TCR beta chain was defined by its CDR3 amino acid sequence together with its V-gene family, and reads lacking a unique V-gene family were excluded. In a later analysis, 450 to 600 highly shared, low-generation-probability nucleotide sequences were removed to address suspected cross-contamination and a sequencing artifact. A later analysis calculated a clonal expansion index for each public chain from normalized within-repertoire ranks of inferred template counts. In a later analysis, generation probabilities were computed using a VDJ recombination model fitted to out-of-frame rearrangements, and the results were checked against IGoR. A later analysis scored TCR-TCR, TCR-HLA and TCR-CMV co-occurrence with hypergeometric tests, applying a repertoire-size bias correction to TCR pairs. In a later analysis, false discovery rates were estimated by permuting HLA or CMV assignments 20 times. In a later analysis, co-occurring TCRs were grouped using DBSCAN, with TCRdist sequence similarity added in when clustering inside HLA-allele-positive subsets. Repertoires with fewer than 30,000 or more than 120,000 public chains, plus five repertoires with anomalous nucleotide sharing, were excluded from co-occurrence clustering. This immuneACCESS table, as held by TCRdb, lists in-frame sequences with V and J called but not all clones. Of the missing ones, under half trace to an unresolved V gene in checked studies; the others have no known cause. V and J calls and clone size are copied from that table; D and trimming were computed from the DNA. A total of 50,000 to 70,000 clones appear in this sample, under 80% of them only once. Of the sample, roughly 7% falls within the top ten clones.

On this clone: Its antigen specificity is not known. No clone much larger than this one lies a single base away; base qualities are absent.

For CDR1 and CDR2, the germline V gene (reference sequence) lists LNHDA and SQIVND. Between the V and J ends, shortened by 5 bases and 7 bases respectively, the junction contains 12 bases. Including the terminal cysteine and phenylalanine, the CDR3 comprises 13 residues. Left in the record is the CDR3 DNA by itself, 39 bases read in frame from the first base. Sequences were obtained from PBMCs. This chain joins TRBV19 to TRBJ1-5; the D gene is not confidently resolved. The clonotype originates from a man aged 25 to 45 in good health and CMV-seropositive. Here the CDR3 is given as CASSFRVRQPQHF. The nucleotide sequence reads as follows: TGTGCCAGTAGTTTCCGGGTTCGGCAGCCCCAGCATTTT.